This T cell receptor beta chain stems from a study of cytomegalovirus exposure and HLA in healthy donors. The overall study: Counted in an early data release were tens of millions of unique TCRs from HLA-typed donors. Study conclusions and caveats: Within an earlier analysis, most TCR beta V segments proved productive either about 90% or about 30% of the time.

A word on this clone: The antigen remains unidentified.

The PCR made use of 60 Vbeta and 13 Jbeta primers. Sequenced by immunoSEQ multiplex PCR; TCRdb stores in-frame clones only, minus some. The table has under 200,000 clones, 81% seen once. V shed 2 bases and J 10 bases; nucleotides not matched to a gene: 16. Germline assignment: CDR1 LGHNA and CDR2 YSLEER. CDR3 length: 18 residues. This TCR derives from a woman between 18 and 29 years old in good health and CMV-seropositive. This chain uses TRBV4-3 with TRBJ2-1; TRBD2 agrees at 11 bases. The source material was PBMCs. The CDR3 DNA is TGCGCCAGCAGCCAATCTGGGTTGGGTAGCGGGGGGGCCAAGGAGCAGTTCTTC. This codes for CASSQSGLGSGGAKEQFF.